The 6 T cell receptor beta chains presented below share a single source sample, sequenced in a study of a mutant IDH1 vaccine in newly diagnosed glioma (dated by TCRdb to the early 2020s). No antigens are known for them. The sample's time point label is to be understood as: week 5, during vaccination. Each vaccine dose was 300 ug of a 20-mer mutant IDH1 peptide in Montanide, given subcutaneously with topical imiquimod. The receptor library was made with the immunoSEQ multiplex PCR assay. TCRdb holds this immuneACCESS table with in-frame rearrangements only. Some clones are missing; in checked studies, unresolved V genes explain under half, and the rest has no known cause. In all, the sample holds roughly 11,000 clones, and around nine tenths of those were seen once. The ten largest clonotypes hold under 7.5% of the sample. The input for sequencing was PBMCs, taken from a glioma patient whose treatment included an IDH1 peptide vaccine. Every receptor here comes from a woman in her forties with glioma. Some clones in this sample may be carry-over from other donors' samples.

This clone was counted a few times. The chain combines TRBV10-1 with TRBJ1-2; no definite D call. The CDR3 length is 13 residues. Germline V lookup: CDR1 WNHNN, CDR2 SYGVQD (reference sequence). Between the trimmed V and J ends, which lost 2 bases and 2 bases, there was a span of 6 bases. CDR3 sequence: CASSETRNYGYTF. The CDR3, as DNA: TGCGCCAGCAGTGAGACTAGGAACTATGGCTACACCTTC.

The J gene is TRBJ2-5, the V gene TRBV27; 8 positions match TRBD2. The CDR3 is 16 amino acids. V was clipped by 1 base and J by 3 bases; unmatched bases: 7. The V gene's germline CDR1 is MNHEY and CDR2 SMNVEV (reference sequence). The CDR3, as DNA: TGTGCCAGCAGTTTATTTGTCGGGGGGGCCAAAGAGACCCAGTACTTC. This sequence encodes CASSLFVGGAKETQYF.

The rearrangement joins TRBV10-2 to TRBJ2-7; tentatively, D is TRBD2 (5 bases). The ends were cut back, 1 base at V and 2 bases at J, with 6 bases in the middle. The CDR3 covers 13 residues. The germline V gene encodes CDR1 WSHSY and CDR2 SAAADI. The CDR3 region is CASSEWGAYEQYF. DNA of the CDR3: TGCGCCAGCAGTGAGTGGGGAGCCTACGAGCAGTACTTC.

As for this clone: The sample has other DNA sequences that encode this CDR3 too. The chain couples TRBV10-3 to TRBJ1-1; D is perhaps TRBD1 (5 bases). V was pared by 3 bases and J by 5 bases, with 7 bases between. In germline, CDR1 is ENHRY, CDR2 SYGVKD. CDR3 length: 12 residues. Here the CDR3 DNA reads TGTGCCATCAGTGATTCAGGGACTGAAGCTTTCTTT. It specifies CAISDSGTEAFF.

The gene calls are TRBV7-9 and TRBJ1-1, with D perhaps matching TRBD1 (5 bases). The CDR3 contains 15 residues. The germline gives CDR1 SEHNR, CDR2 FQNEAQ (reference sequence). Trimming stripped 5 bases from V and 7 bases from J, with 20 bases between. This chain's CDR3 is CASSTTAARVVEAFF. The CDR3, as DNA: TGTGCCAGCAGCACGACAGCCGCCAGGGTTGTTGAAGCTTTCTTT.

The chain couples TRBV27 to TRBJ2-1, with 10 bases aligning to TRBD1. CDR1 and CDR2 (germline): MNHEY, SMNVEV (reference sequence). This CDR3 has 15 residues. V lost 6 bases, J lost 7 bases, and 9 bases stayed unmatched. The CDR3 protein is CASRSGQGVRNEQFF. The CDR3 coding sequence is TGTGCCAGCAGATCCGGACAGGGGGTGAGGAATGAGCAGTTCTTC.